These 26 T cell receptor beta chains share one sample of origin, sequenced in a study of human T cells and chemical hapten exposure. MiXCR, run by TCRdb on the RACE reads, gives a single entry per CDR3 protein. The sample holds about 120,000 distinct CDR3 sequences; about 12% are singletons and the top ten take around 1.5%. Described time point: patch test 1, 2 weeks after DPC sensitization. Noted treatment: therapeutic diphenylcyclopropenone sensitization with weekly scalp DPC. The material was whole blood, obtained in connection with sensitization to the hapten diphenylcyclopropenone (DPC). Receptors were obtained from a woman aged 45-59 years with alopecia areata. Some clones in this sample may be carry-over from other donors' samples.

This clonotype has more than one count but fewer than ten. The chain links TRBV6-2 or TRBV6-3 to TRBJ2-7; tentatively, D is TRBD2 (6 bases). This CDR3 has 15 amino acids. CDR1 MNHEY and CDR2 SVGEGT come from the germline V gene. V shed 2 bases and J shed 0 bases, with 11 bases lying between them. This CDR3 reads CASSYSGTFSYEQYF. Written as DNA, the CDR3 is TGTGCCAGCAGTTACAGTGGGACTTTCTCCTACGAGCAGTACTTC.

This clonotype was counted a few times. This chain links TRBV5-1 with TRBJ2-7; D may be TRBD1 or TRBD2 (5 bases each). The germline V and J ends were trimmed by 5 bases and 3 bases, with 15 bases remaining between them. Germline loops: CDR1 SGHRS, CDR2 YFSETQ. The CDR3 contains 14 residues. CDR3: CASRVQGADYEQYF. The CDR3 DNA reads as TGCGCCAGCAGGGTCCAGGGAGCCGACTACGAGCAGTACTTC.

Ten or more counts support this clonotype. The chain uses TRBV7-9 and TRBJ2-3; 10 bases fit TRBD2. The CDR3 consists of 16 residues. V dropped 5 bases and J dropped 5; count of bases not matched to a gene: 10. CDR1 is SEHNR, CDR2 FQNEAQ, per germline (reference sequence). CDR3 protein: CASSHGLAASGDTQYF. The CDR3, as DNA: TGTGCCAGCAGCCATGGACTAGCGGCTTCGGGAGATACGCAGTATTTT.

This clonotype showed up many times. The V and J genes are TRBV6-2 or TRBV6-3 and TRBJ1-3; the match to TRBD1 covers 7 bases. The CDR3 covers 15 residues. Trimming at V came to 4 bases and at J to 4 bases, leaving 7 bases not matched to a gene. CDR1 and CDR2 (germline): MNHEY, SVGEGT. Here the CDR3 DNA reads TGTGCCAGCAGTTCGTCCGGGACAGCAGGAAACACCATATATTTT. Protein: CASSSSGTAGNTIYF.

This chain uses TRBV29-1 with TRBJ2-2; D gene ambiguous. V was shortened by 3 bases and J by 4 bases, with 9 bases between the two germline ends. The CDR3 sequence is 13 residues long. Germline V gives CDR1 SQVTM, CDR2 ANQGSEA. The CDR3 here is CSVDAYTTGELFF. In DNA form, the CDR3 reads TGCAGCGTTGACGCCTATACCACCGGGGAGCTGTTTTTT.

This clonotype was detected a few times. This chain links TRBV18 with TRBJ1-1; D is uncertain. CDR1 and CDR2 (germline): KGHSH, LQKENI. Trimming took off 3 bases at V and 4 bases at J, with 6 bases between the two ends. This CDR3 has 12 residues. CDR3 coding DNA: TGTGCCAGCTCACCCTATGGCACTGAAGCTTTCTTT. Its protein is CASSPYGTEAFF. Looking up the rest from reference TRBV18 and TRBJ1-1 gives the full variable domain: NAGVMQNPRHLVRRRGQEARLRCSPMKGHSHVYWYRQLPEEGLKFMVYLQKENIIDESGMPKERFSAEFPKEGPSILRIQQVVRGDSAAYFCASSPYGTEAFFGQGTRLTVV.

This clonotype was seen repeatedly, ten times or more. V usage is TRBV12-3 or TRBV12-4 and J usage is TRBJ1-2, with a possible D match to TRBD1 (5 bases). The V gene lost 8 bases and the J gene lost 2 bases, with 18 bases spanning the gap. The CDR3 length is 15 residues. CDR3: CASLPSGWGNYGYTF. CDR3 nucleotide sequence: TGTGCCAGCCTCCCCTCAGGGTGGGGGAACTATGGCTACACCTTC.

This clonotype was found many times. This chain joins TRBV11-3 and TRBJ1-1; D gene unclear. Germline V gives CDR1 SGHNT, CDR2 YENEEA. Trimming stripped 5 bases from V and 0 bases from J, with 7 bases between. The CDR3 length is 13 residues. The DNA of the CDR3 is TGTGCCAGCAGCGAGGAAATGAACACTGAAGCTTTCTTT. Translating it yields CASSEEMNTEAFF.

This clonotype has at least ten counts. V usage is TRBV4-2 and J usage is TRBJ2-7; no clear D gene. CDR1 is LGHNA, CDR2 YNFKEQ, per germline. Trimming took 1 base from V and 2 from J, leaving 3 bases between them. CDR3 length: 12 residues. This CDR3 reads CASSQAPYEQYF. CDR3 DNA sequence: TGTGCCAGCAGCCAAGCTCCCTACGAGCAGTACTTC.

Only a few counts were recorded for this clonotype. The rearrangement links TRBV12-3 or TRBV12-4 to TRBJ2-1; D call uncertain. V lost 1 base, J lost 10 bases, and 8 bases lay in between. The CDR3 consists of 12 residues. The CDR3 DNA follows: TGTGCCAGCAGTTTAGTGGGCTACGAGCAGTTCTTC. Protein sequence: CASSLVGYEQFF.

This clonotype was seen repeatedly, ten times or more. The genes are TRBV28 and TRBJ2-4; D possibly uses TRBD1 or TRBD2 (5 bases each). This CDR3 is 13 amino acids long. Germline CDR1 is MDHEN and CDR2 is SYDVKM. V was pared by 4 bases and J by 8 bases, with 12 bases between. CDR3 nucleotide sequence: TGTGCCAGCAGTTCGGGACCCGATTACATTCAGTACTTC. This translates into CASSSGPDYIQYF.

This clonotype showed up just a few times. The rearrangement links TRBV19 to TRBJ1-1; 7 positions match TRBD1. CDR1 is LNHDA and CDR2 is SQIVND in the germline V gene (reference sequence). J was trimmed by 1 base and V by 6 bases; bases with no gene match: 11. The CDR3 is 16 residues long. CDR3 nucleotide sequence: TGTGCCAGTAGATCCTCCTCGACAGGGAGGAACACTGAAGCTTTCTTT. Translating gives CASRSSSTGRNTEAFF. Filled out from reference TRBV19 and TRBJ1-1, the complete variable domain reads DGGITQSPKYLFRKEGQNVTLSCEQNLNHDAMYWYRQDPGQGLRLIYYSQIVNDFQKGDIAEGYSVSREKKESFPLTVTSAQKNPTAFYLCASRSSSTGRNTEAFFGQGTRLTVV.

This clonotype was observed a few times. V usage is TRBV28 and J usage is TRBJ2-3, with D maybe TRBD2 (6 bases). V was clipped by 9 bases and J by 0 bases, with 22 bases between them. The germline CDR1 and CDR2 sequences are MDHEN and SYDVKM. The CDR3 totals 17 residues. The CDR3 DNA follows: TGTGCCAGTGCCTCTTCCCCTACGGGGACTAGCACAGATACGCAGTATTTT. It is translated as CASASSPTGTSTDTQYF.

The chain has TRBV21-1 and TRBJ2-2. TRBV21-1 is a pseudogene. This CDR3 spans 10 amino acids. The CDR3 protein is CASPTGELFF. In nucleotides, the CDR3 is TGTGCCAGCCCGACCGGGGAGCTGTTTTTT.

There are many counts of this clonotype. One end of the junction varies from germline; a read error may be responsible. The chain is built from TRBV28 and TRBJ1-2, with a tentative D call TRBD1 (5 bases). CDR3 size: 13 residues. Germline V gene sequence: CDR1 MDHEN, CDR2 SYDVKM. DNA of the CDR3: TGTGCCAGCATAGGGACCCCTAGCTATGACTACACCTTC. It yields the protein CASIGTPSYDYTF.

V gene TRBV4-3 combines with J gene TRBJ2-7; tentative D call: TRBD1 (6 bases). Germline V gene sequence: CDR1 LGHNA, CDR2 YSLEER. The CDR3 has 15 amino acids. Between the trimmed V and J ends, which lost 3 bases and 1 base, there was a span of 13 bases. The CDR3 DNA is TGCGCCAGCAGCCAGCAGGGGTCTCCATCCTACGAGCAGTACTTC. It specifies CASSQQGSPSYEQYF.

Only a few counts were recorded for this clonotype. V usage is TRBV7-8 and J usage is TRBJ1-6; a possible D gene is TRBD1 (6 bases). Germline V gene data show CDR1 as SGHVS and CDR2 as FQNEAQ. CDR3 length: 17 amino acids. The germline V and J ends were trimmed by 5 bases and 2 bases, with 16 bases remaining between them. The CDR3 protein is CASSPNTGLPYNSPLHF. In nucleotides, the CDR3 is TGTGCCAGCAGCCCAAACACAGGGTTGCCCTATAATTCACCCCTCCACTTT.

The rearrangement links TRBV4-1 to TRBJ1-5; D remains unclear. CDR1 MGHRA and CDR2 YSYEKL come from the germline V gene. This CDR3 region has 15 residues. Trimming left V 0 bases short and J 9 bases short, with 15 bases between. CDR3 nucleotides: TGCGCCAGCAGCCAAGATATCGGGCGTGGTTGGCCCCAGCATTTT. Residues: CASSQDIGRGWPQHF.

This clonotype was recorded many times. The chain has TRBV5-5 and TRBJ1-6; D is ambiguous. There are 12 residues in the CDR3. The germline V and J ends were trimmed by 2 bases and 9 bases, with 6 bases remaining between them. Germline CDR1 and CDR2: SGHKS and YYEKEE (reference sequence). For the CDR3, the DNA is TGTGCCAGCAGCTTAGAGCTTTCACCCCTCCACTTT. Protein: CASSLELSPLHF.

Ten or more counts support this clonotype. The chain is built from TRBV20-1 and TRBJ2-3, with 8 bases fitting TRBD2. Germline V gene data show CDR1 as DFQATT and CDR2 as SNEGSKA (reference sequence). Trimming at V came to 0 bases and at J to 0 bases, leaving 5 bases not matched to a gene. This CDR3 is built from 16 residues. The CDR3 here is CSARDSASGSTDTQYF. The DNA for the CDR3 is TGCAGTGCTAGAGATAGCGCTAGCGGGAGCACAGATACGCAGTATTTT.

J is TRBJ2-5 and V is TRBV10-2, with D tentatively TRBD2 (6 bases). Germline V CDR1 and CDR2: WSHSY, SAAADI. The germline V and J ends were trimmed by 8 bases and 6 bases, with 10 bases remaining between them. This CDR3 region has 11 residues. CDR3 in amino acids: CASLAPKTQYF. CDR3 nucleotide sequence: TGCGCCAGCCTAGCGCCGAAGACCCAGTACTTC.

The sample holds a few counts of this clonotype. The V gene is TRBV3-1, the J gene TRBJ2-7; 8 nucleotides agree with TRBD2. This CDR3 comprises 18 residues. Germline V gene sequence: CDR1 LGHDT, CDR2 YNNKEL (reference sequence). Trimming cost V 1 base and J 3 bases; bases outside gene matches: 14. This chain's CDR3 is CASSQATPGLVTVYEQYF. The CDR3 nucleotides read TGTGCCAGCAGCCAAGCAACCCCGGGACTAGTCACAGTCTACGAGCAGTACTTC.

Ten or more counts support this clonotype. The chain employs TRBV12-3 or TRBV12-4 and TRBJ2-2, with 10 nucleotides matching TRBD2. The CDR3 sequence is 16 residues long. Unmatched junction bases numbered 6, after V lost 2 bases and J lost 6 bases. CDR3 protein: CASSLWSGRAPGELFF. The CDR3 bases are TGTGCCAGCAGTTTATGGAGCGGGAGGGCCCCCGGGGAGCTGTTTTTT.

This CDR3 reads CASSSNEYTEAFF. The DNA of the CDR3 is TGTGCCAGCAGCTCTAACGAGTACACTGAAGCTTTCTTT. This sequence joins TRBV7-7 and TRBJ1-1; D call uncertain. Trimming left V 4 bases short and J 3 bases short, with 9 bases between. CDR3 length: 13 amino acids. Germline V lookup: CDR1 SSHAT, CDR2 FNYEAQ (reference sequence).

This clonotype was detected ten times or more. The V gene is TRBV6-5, the J gene TRBJ1-1; D might be TRBD1 (5 bases). CDR3 size: 15 residues. CDR1 and CDR2 from the germline V gene are MNHEY and SVGAGI. Trimming removed 0 bases at V and 3 bases at J, with 11 bases between. CDR3: CASSYSRTGDTEAFF. CDR3 nucleotide sequence: TGTGCCAGCAGTTACTCCCGGACGGGGGACACTGAAGCTTTCTTT.

This clonotype is a singleton in its sample. A read error may be the cause here, since a much bigger clone is one base away. The V gene is TRBV6-6, the J gene TRBJ1-2; a weak D match, TRBD1 (5 bases). The germline V gene has CDR1 MNHNY and CDR2 SVGAGI (reference sequence). The CDR3 has 16 residues. V lost 4 bases and J lost 1, with 16 bases in between. The CDR3 spells CASSFRGRPVNYGYTF. CDR3 nucleotides: TGTGCCAGCAGTTTCCGGGGCAGGCCCGTTAACTATGGCTACACCTTC.